A single sample gave rise to the 7 T cell receptor beta chains below, sequenced in a study of T-cell reconstitution after alpha-beta-depleted transplantation in children (dated by TCRdb to about 2016). Libraries were constructed by PCR. TCRdb shows the sequencer as Illumina HiSeq 2500. TCR libraries were prepared with molecular barcoding, using unique molecular identifiers to normalize TCRbeta repertoire quantification. TCRdb cleaned the public reads at Q25 with fastp, built clones with MiXCR and kept in-frame beta chains. Every distinct CDR3 protein forms one entry, paired with its most common genes and DNA. This sample lists approximately 390,000 distinct CDR3 sequences; about a tenth were detected once. The ten largest make up 4.5% to 7% of the sample. The sample in question was PBMCs from the stem cell graft donor, obtained from the stem cell graft. The receptor source for this set is a human donor who donated a stem cell graft to a child with acute myeloid leukemia.

This clonotype turned up a few times. The rearrangement uses TRBV12-3 or TRBV12-4 and TRBJ1-2; weak D call: TRBD1 (5 bases). Trimming pared 8 bases from V and 8 bases from J, leaving 15 bases between. This CDR3 has 12 residues. DNA for the CDR3: TGTGCCAGCTCACGGGGCTTCTTAGGCTACACCTTC. Protein: CASSRGFLGYTF.

This clonotype was counted a few times. The rearrangement joins TRBV29-1 to TRBJ2-7; TRBD2 agrees at 14 bases. Germline trimming cut 6 bases from V and 5 bases from J; bases unmatched to any gene: 9. The CDR3 consists of 15 residues. From germline, CDR1 is SQVTM and CDR2 ANQGSEA. This CDR3 reads CSVQGTSGSKDEQYF. In DNA, the CDR3 is TGCAGCGTCCAAGGGACTAGCGGGAGCAAGGACGAGCAGTACTTC.

This clonotype occurred a few times. The chain carries TRBV7-9 and TRBJ2-3; D is unclear. V gave up 4 bases and J gave up 2 bases, with 13 bases separating them. CDR3 length: 15 residues. CDR1 is SEHNR, CDR2 FQNEAQ, per germline (reference sequence). CDR3 DNA sequence: TGTGCCAGCAGCTCGGATCAGGTGAACACAGATACGCAGTATTTT. Translated, it gives CASSSDQVNTDTQYF.

This clonotype was seen a few times. The chain has TRBV20-1 and TRBJ2-2, with D perhaps matching TRBD2 (6 bases). The germline V gene has CDR1 DFQATT and CDR2 SNEGSKA (reference sequence). V was shortened by 3 bases and J by 8 bases, with 16 bases between the two germline ends. The CDR3 covers 14 residues. The CDR3 loop is CSASGSRGEGELFF. CDR3 nucleotides: TGCAGTGCTAGTGGTTCTCGCGGGGAGGGGGAGCTGTTTTTT.

The table lists this clonotype with a few counts. The rearrangement joins TRBV7-3 to TRBJ1-1, with D uncertain. Germline V gene data show CDR1 as SGHTA and CDR2 as FQGTGA. V lost 4 bases and J lost 5, with 14 bases in between. The CDR3 is made up of 14 amino acids. DNA for the CDR3: TGTGCCAGCAGCTCCGGAAGCGCGGGGACTGAAGCTTTCTTT. It yields the protein CASSSGSAGTEAFF. The variable domain in full, completed from reference TRBV7-3 and TRBJ1-1, reads GAGVSQTPSNKVTEKGKYVELRCDPISGHTALYWYRQSLGQGPEFLIYFQGTGAADDSGLPNDRFFAVRPEGSVSTLKIQRTERGDSAVYLCASSSGSAGTEAFFGQGTRLTVV.

The chain joins TRBV20-1 to TRBJ2-1, with D possibly being TRBD1 (5 bases). CDR3 length: 15 residues. V was cut by 2 bases and J by 2 bases, with 13 bases left in between. Germline assignment: CDR1 DFQATT and CDR2 SNEGSKA (reference sequence). The CDR3 nucleotides are TGCAGTGCTAGAAACTCCCGACAGACCTACAATGAGCAGTTCTTC. Translation gives CSARNSRQTYNEQFF.

The chain employs TRBV5-1 and TRBJ2-1; D is undetermined. Looked up from germline, CDR1 is SGHRS and CDR2 is YFSETQ. This CDR3 contains 12 residues. V was trimmed by 3 bases and J by 8 bases, leaving 9 bases between them. Here the CDR3 DNA reads TGCGCCAGCAGCTCTCTCCTAGATGAGCAGTTCTTC. This sequence encodes CASSSLLDEQFF.